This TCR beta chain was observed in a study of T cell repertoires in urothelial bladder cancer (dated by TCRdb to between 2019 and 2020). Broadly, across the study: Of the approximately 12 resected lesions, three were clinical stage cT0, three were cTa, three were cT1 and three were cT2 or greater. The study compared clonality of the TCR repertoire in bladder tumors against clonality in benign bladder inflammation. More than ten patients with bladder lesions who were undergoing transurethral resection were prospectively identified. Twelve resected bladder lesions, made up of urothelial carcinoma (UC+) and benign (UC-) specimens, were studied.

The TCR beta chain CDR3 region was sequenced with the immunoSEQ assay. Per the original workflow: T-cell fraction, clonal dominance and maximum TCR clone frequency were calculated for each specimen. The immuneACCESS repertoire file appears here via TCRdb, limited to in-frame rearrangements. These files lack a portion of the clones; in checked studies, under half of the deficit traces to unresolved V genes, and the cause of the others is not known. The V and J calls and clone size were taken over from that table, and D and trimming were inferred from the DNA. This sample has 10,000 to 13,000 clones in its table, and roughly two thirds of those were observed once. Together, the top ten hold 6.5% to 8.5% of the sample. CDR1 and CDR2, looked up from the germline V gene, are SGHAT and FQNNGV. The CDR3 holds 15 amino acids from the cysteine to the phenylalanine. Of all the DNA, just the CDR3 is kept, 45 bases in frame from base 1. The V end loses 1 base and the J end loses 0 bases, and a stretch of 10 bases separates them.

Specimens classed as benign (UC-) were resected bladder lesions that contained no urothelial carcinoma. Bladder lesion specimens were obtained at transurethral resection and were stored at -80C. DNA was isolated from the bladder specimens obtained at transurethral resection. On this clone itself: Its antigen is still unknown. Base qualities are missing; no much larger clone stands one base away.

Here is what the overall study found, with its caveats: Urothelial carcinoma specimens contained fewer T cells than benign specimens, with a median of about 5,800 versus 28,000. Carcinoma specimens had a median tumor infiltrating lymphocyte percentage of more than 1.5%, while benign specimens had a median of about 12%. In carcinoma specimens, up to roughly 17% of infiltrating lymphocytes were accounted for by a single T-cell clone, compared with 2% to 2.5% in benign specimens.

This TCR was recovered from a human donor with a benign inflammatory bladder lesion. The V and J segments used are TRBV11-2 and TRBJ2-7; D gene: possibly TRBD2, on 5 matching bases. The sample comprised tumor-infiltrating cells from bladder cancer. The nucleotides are TGTGCCAGCAGCTTAGGGACTGGAAGCTCCTACGAGCAGTACTTC. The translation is CASSLGTGSSYEQYF.